These 12 T cell receptor beta chains came from one sample sequenced in a study of control samples from healthy donors and cancer patients. Assay: immunoSEQ multiplex PCR; the TCRdb copy retains only in-frame clones and omits some. Of some 120,000 clones in the sample, roughly nine tenths are singletons; the top ten hold 1.1%. Sequenced sample: PBMCs. All receptors derive from a woman aged 45-60 years with colorectal cancer.

The genes are TRBV7-9 and TRBJ1-5; tentative D call: TRBD1 (5 bases). Per the germline V gene, CDR1 is SEHNR and CDR2 is FQNEAQ (reference sequence). V was trimmed by 4 bases and J by 6 bases, leaving 16 bases between them. The CDR3 is 15 amino acids. The DNA for the CDR3 is TGTGCCAGCAGCTCCCTCGGAGGGGAATCTCAGCCCCAGCATTTT. Translated: CASSSLGGESQPQHF. The full variable domain, its missing parts supplied by reference TRBV7-9 and TRBJ1-5, is DTGVSQNPRHKITKRGQNVTFRCDPISEHNRLYWYRQTLGQGPEFLTYFQNEAQLEKSRLLSDRFSAERPKGSFSTLEIQRTEQGDSAMYLCASSSLGGESQPQHFGDGTRLSIL.

The V call is TRBV28, the J call TRBJ1-2; D possibly corresponds to TRBD1 (5 bases). Trimming cost V 2 bases and J 4 bases, with 14 bases left between them. Germline values: CDR1 MDHEN, CDR2 SYDVKM. The CDR3 length is 15 residues. CDR3 DNA sequence: TGTGCCAGCAGTTTACCATTGGGGCAGCCCTATGGCTACACCTTC. It yields the protein CASSLPLGQPYGYTF.

The chain joins TRBV24-1 to TRBJ2-1; possible D gene TRBD1, 6 bases. Germline assignment: CDR1 KGHDR and CDR2 SFDVKD. Trimming stripped 2 bases from V and 5 bases from J, with 18 bases between. CDR3 length: 17 amino acids. CDR3 coding DNA: TGTGCCACCAGTGATTCCCCAGGAAGGACAGTCAACAATGAGCAGTTCTTC. Protein sequence: CATSDSPGRTVNNEQFF.

The chain is built from TRBV7-2 and TRBJ2-3; D possibly matches TRBD1 or TRBD2 (5 bases each). Germline V CDR1 and CDR2: SGHTA, FQGNSA. There are 14 residues in the CDR3. V lost 3 bases, J lost 0 bases, and 7 bases lay in between. CDR3 sequence (DNA): TGTGCCAGCAGCTTCGGGGCTAGCACAGATACGCAGTATTTT. Translation gives CASSFGASTDTQYF.

This sequence joins TRBV10-1 and TRBJ2-1; 7 bases align to TRBD2. The length of the CDR3 is 11 residues. The J segment lost 9 bases and the V segment lost 10 bases, leaving 6 bases of the junction unmatched. Germline V lookup: CDR1 WNHNN, CDR2 SYGVQD (reference sequence). This CDR3 reads CATQGGTEQFF. DNA of the CDR3: TGCGCCACTCAGGGAGGGACTGAGCAGTTCTTC.

This clone was detected once. V is TRBV9 and J is TRBJ1-3; maybe TRBD1 (6 bases). V shed 3 bases and J shed 4 bases, with 14 bases lying between them. The CDR3 length is 15 residues. CDR1 is SGDLS and CDR2 is YYNGEE in the germline V gene. The CDR3 protein is CASSETGTYGNTIYF. The CDR3 DNA is TGTGCCAGCAGCGAGACCGGGACATACGGAAACACCATATATTTT.

The genes are TRBV5-1 and TRBJ2-5; 11 nucleotides agree with TRBD2. This CDR3 contains 15 residues. Looked up from germline, CDR1 is SGHRS and CDR2 is YFSETQ. The V and J ends lost 3 bases and 1 base, in that order; junction bases with no gene match: 2. This chain's CDR3 is CASSWGLAVQETQYF. The DNA for the CDR3 is TGCGCCAGCAGCTGGGGACTAGCGGTCCAAGAGACCCAGTACTTC.

This clone was seen more than once but under ten times. J is TRBJ1-5 and V is TRBV6-5; 7 bases align to TRBD1. The germline gives CDR1 MNHEY, CDR2 SVGAGI. The CDR3 length is 15 residues. V shed 6 bases, J shed 0 bases, and the junction held 5 bases outside the gene matches. CDR3 in DNA: TGTGCCAGCAGCGGACAGGTGAATAGCAATCAGCCCCAGCATTTT. This gives the protein CASSGQVNSNQPQHF.

The chain employs TRBV28 and TRBJ2-2, with TRBD2 as a possible D gene (7 bases). Trimming pared 2 bases from V and 4 bases from J, leaving 14 bases between. The germline gives CDR1 MDHEN, CDR2 SYDVKM. The CDR3 consists of 16 residues. The CDR3 nucleotides read TGTGCCAGCAGTTTAGGGGGGGGCGGAGCCACCGGGGAGCTGTTTTTT. Its translation is CASSLGGGGATGELFF.

V usage is TRBV29-1 and J usage is TRBJ2-7, with 7 bases aligning to TRBD1. After removal of 5 bases from V and 3 bases from J, the junction contained 7 bases not matched to a gene. CDR1 is SQVTM and CDR2 is ANQGSEA in the germline V gene. This CDR3 spans 13 amino acids. CDR3 region: CSVRKGAGYEQYF. The CDR3 bases are TGCAGCGTTAGAAAGGGGGCTGGCTACGAGCAGTACTTC.

The chain couples TRBV5-1 to TRBJ2-1; no clear D. V was clipped by 0 bases and J by 6 bases, with 4 bases between them. Germline-derived CDR1 and CDR2 are SGHRS and YFSETQ. The CDR3 covers 12 residues. The CDR3 coding sequence is TGCGCCAGCAGCTTGGCCGGCAATGAGCAGTTCTTC. It codes for CASSLAGNEQFF.

The rearrangement uses TRBV25-1 and TRBJ2-1; tentatively, D is TRBD1 (5 bases). The CDR3 covers 16 residues. V was clipped by 7 bases and J by 8 bases, with 24 bases between them. Germline V lookup: CDR1 MGHDK, CDR2 SYGVNS. The CDR3: CASTPERGRVGDEQFF. DNA for the CDR3: TGTGCCAGCACTCCAGAACGAGGCAGGGTGGGCGATGAGCAGTTCTTC.